This T cell receptor beta chain was found in a study of identical twins. Template switching added a universal primer binding site, and final cDNA carried unique molecular identifiers. TCRdb called the 5' RACE reads again in MiXCR, with one record for every CDR3 protein. The data contain 350,000 to 450,000 distinct CDR3 sequences, roughly 18% of them singletons. Regarding this clonotype: The antigen remains undetermined.

Study results and limitations: Excess sharing by twins proved weaker in beta out-of-frame sequences. Invariant cells of the MAIT and iNKT types might have partly distorted the zero-insertion analyses.

Trimming cost V 5 bases and J 7 bases, with 14 bases left between them. Per germline, CDR1 SGHTA and CDR2 FQGNSA. This CDR3 region has 13 residues. This clonotype was obtained from a man aged 50 or older in good health. The specimen was naive T cells sorted from blood. This chain uses TRBV7-2 with TRBJ1-2; D call uncertain. CDR3 sequence: CASSATAVGGYTF. CDR3 nucleotide sequence: TGTGCCAGCAGCGCAACGGCAGTAGGTGGCTACACCTTC.